These 15 T cell receptor beta chains came from one sample sequenced in a study of a mutant IDH1 vaccine in newly diagnosed glioma. Regarding time point: baseline, week 1 (first vaccination visit). Treatment specified: pre-vaccination baseline after standard-of-care therapy. This table comes from immunoSEQ multiplex PCR, and its TCRdb copy is limited to in-frame clones, with some not included. Among roughly 84,000 clones, 82% were seen once, and the ten largest hold around 5%. The material sequenced was PBMCs, taken from a glioma patient treated with radiotherapy, temozolomide or both. All receptors come from a man in his forties with glioma. Some clones in this sample may be carry-over from other donors' samples.

This clone was observed a few times. The chain joins TRBV9 to TRBJ1-5; D call uncertain. CDR1 is SGDLS, CDR2 YYNGEE, per germline. The V gene lost 3 bases and the J gene lost 8 bases, with 12 bases spanning the gap. This CDR3 contains 13 residues. In DNA, the CDR3 is TGTGCCAGCAGCGCCCAGACGGGTGAGCCCCAGCATTTT. As protein: CASSAQTGEPQHF. Using reference TRBV9 and TRBJ1-5 for the parts outside the CDR3, the full variable domain is DSGVTQTPKHLITATGQRVTLRCSPRSGDLSVYWYQQSLDQGLQFLIQYYNGEERAKGNILERFSAQQFPDLHSELNLSSLELGDSALYFCASSAQTGEPQHFGDGTRLSIL.

V gene TRBV15 combines with J gene TRBJ1-2, with a tentative D call TRBD1 (5 bases). CDR1 LNHNV and CDR2 YYDKDF come from the germline V gene (reference sequence). Trimming removed 3 bases from V and 4 bases from J, with 12 bases in between. CDR3 length: 14 amino acids. CDR3 sequence (DNA): TGTGCCACCAGCAGGGGGGTCGAGGGCTATGGCTACACCTTC. Amino acid sequence: CATSRGVEGYGYTF.

V usage is TRBV6-5 and J usage is TRBJ2-7, with unresolved D. V was trimmed by 0 bases and J by 2 bases, leaving 8 bases between them. In germline, CDR1 is MNHEY, CDR2 SVGAGI. This CDR3 comprises 14 residues. The CDR3 loop is CASSYSAPAYEQYF. The CDR3 DNA is TGTGCCAGCAGTTACTCGGCCCCAGCCTACGAGCAGTACTTC.

The chain recombines TRBV2 with TRBJ1-6, with a weak D call TRBD1 (5 bases). This CDR3 region has 13 residues. The ends were cut back, 6 bases at V and 9 bases at J, with 12 bases in the middle. Germline V gene data show CDR1 as SNHLY and CDR2 as FYNNEI. CDR3 loop: CASRGELASPLHF. The CDR3 coding sequence is TGTGCCAGCAGAGGGGAACTAGCTTCACCCCTCCACTTT.

This clone was counted a few times. J is TRBJ2-3 and V is TRBV10-2, with D perhaps TRBD1 (6 bases). Germline-derived CDR1 and CDR2 are WSHSY and SAAADI. The CDR3 consists of 12 residues. The V end was cut by 5 bases, the J end by 8 bases, with 11 bases between. The chain's CDR3 is CASSQQGSTQYF. The CDR3 DNA reads TGCGCCAGCAGTCAACAGGGAAGTACGCAGTATTTT.

J is TRBJ2-7 and V is TRBV25-1, with D possibly TRBD1 on 6 matching bases. V was cut by 4 bases and J by 1 base, with 20 bases left in between. This CDR3 region has 17 residues. CDR1 is MGHDK and CDR2 is SYGVNS in the germline V gene. The CDR3 DNA sequence: TGTGCCAGCAGTGCCGTAATACAGGGCCGCCGATCCTACGAGCAGTACTTC. It is translated as CASSAVIQGRRSYEQYF.

The rearrangement uses TRBV7-9 and TRBJ2-7; D not resolved. Germline V lookup: CDR1 SEHNR, CDR2 FQNEAQ (reference sequence). The CDR3 extends over 14 amino acids. Trimming pared 1 base from V and 4 bases from J, leaving 11 bases between. The CDR3 coding sequence is TGTGCCAGCAGCTTAGGTGGCACTATTTACGAGCAGTACTTC. Residues: CASSLGGTIYEQYF. Full variable domain (rest looked up from reference TRBV7-9 and TRBJ2-7): DTGVSQNPRHKITKRGQNVTFRCDPISEHNRLYWYRQTLGQGPEFLTYFQNEAQLEKSRLLSDRFSAERPKGSFSTLEIQRTEQGDSAMYLCASSLGGTIYEQYFGPGTRLTVT.

The rearrangement uses TRBV5-6 and TRBJ1-2; tentatively, D is TRBD1 (6 bases). CDR3 length equals 13 residues. V was clipped by 0 bases and J by 3 bases, with 6 bases between them. Germline CDR1 reads SGHDT; CDR2 reads YYEEEE. This CDR3 is CASSLGTDYGYTF. In DNA, the CDR3 is TGTGCCAGCAGCTTGGGGACAGACTATGGCTACACCTTC.

A note on this clone: This same CDR3 is encoded by further DNA sequences in the sample. The CDR3 DNA reads TGTGCCAGCAGTTCAGGCTACGAGCAGTACTTC. As protein: CASSSGYEQYF. The chain carries TRBV27 and TRBJ2-7; no firm D call. Germline V CDR1 and CDR2: MNHEY, SMNVEV (reference sequence). This CDR3 is built from 11 residues. Trimming left V 4 bases short and J 3 bases short, with 4 bases between.

V is TRBV30 and J is TRBJ2-6; the D is unclear. V lost 0 bases and J 2 bases, leaving 2 bases between the germline ends. Germline CDR1 is GTSNPN and CDR2 is SVGIG (reference sequence). The CDR3 spans 13 residues. CDR3 region: CAWSVTGANVLTF. CDR3 DNA: TGTGCCTGGAGTGTAACTGGGGCCAACGTCCTGACTTTC.

The gene calls are TRBV30 and TRBJ1-5, with 10 bases aligning to TRBD1. Germline CDR1 and CDR2: GTSNPN and SVGIG (reference sequence). There are 15 residues in the CDR3. The trim removed 2 bases at V and 5 bases at J, leaving 6 bases unmatched. The CDR3 nucleotides are TGTGCCTGGAGTAAACAGACAGGGGGCTATCAGCCCCAGCATTTT. It codes for CAWSKQTGGYQPQHF.

This clone appeared a few times. The CDR3 loop reads CASSPVEAKNIQYF. As DNA, the CDR3 is TGTGCCAGCAGCCCGGTAGAAGCCAAAAACATTCAGTACTTC. The V call is TRBV7-9, the J call TRBJ2-4, with D uncertain. The CDR3 covers 14 residues. The ends were cut back, 5 bases at V and 0 bases at J, with 8 bases in the middle. Germline CDR1 and CDR2: SEHNR and FQNEAQ (reference sequence).

The J gene is TRBJ1-4, the V gene TRBV7-9; TRBD1 matches 9 bases. This CDR3 is built from 18 residues. Germline CDR1 SEHNR, CDR2 FQNEAQ (reference sequence). With 2 bases clipped from V and 12 bases from J, the junction kept 19 bases outside the gene matches. This CDR3 reads CASSLIPRGTGLNRQLFF. The CDR3 nucleotides are TGTGCCAGCAGCTTAATCCCCCGAGGGACAGGGTTAAATCGGCAACTGTTTTTT. The variable domain in full, completed from reference TRBV7-9 and TRBJ1-4, reads DTGVSQNPRHKITKRGQNVTFRCDPISEHNRLYWYRQTLGQGPEFLTYFQNEAQLEKSRLLSDRFSAERPKGSFSTLEIQRTEQGDSAMYLCASSLIPRGTGLNRQLFFGSGTQLSVL.

This rearrangement joins TRBV5-6 to TRBJ1-1, with a weak D call TRBD1 (5 bases). Germline V gives CDR1 SGHDT, CDR2 YYEEEE. The CDR3 covers 18 residues. The V end was cut by 7 bases, the J end by 11 bases, with 36 bases between. DNA of the CDR3: TGTGCCAGCCACGAGGGCGGCAGGGCCCAAATCGAGGGTTTGAAGGCTTTCTTT. It specifies CASHEGGRAQIEGLKAFF.

As concerns this clone: This sample includes further DNA sequences coding for the same CDR3. CDR3 sequence (DNA): TGTGCCAGCAGCTTAAGGCCGGGAGATCAGCCCCAGCATTTT. Amino acids: CASSLRPGDQPQHF. V usage is TRBV5-6 and J usage is TRBJ1-5; D not resolved. This CDR3 has 14 amino acids. Per germline, CDR1 SGHDT and CDR2 YYEEEE. V gave up 2 bases and J gave up 5 bases, with 11 bases separating them. Variable domain in full (rest from reference TRBV5-6 and TRBJ1-5): DAGVTQSPTHLIKTRGQQVTLRCSPKSGHDTVSWYQQALGQGPQFIFQYYEEEERQRGNFPDRFSGHQFPNYSSELNVNALLLGDSALYLCASSLRPGDQPQHFGDGTRLSIL.